This T cell receptor beta chain comes out of a study of CD8 T cell repertoires and HIV-1 epitope variants. Study context: Controls included no peptide, Ebola AY9 epitope, and a CMV, EBV, flu pool. An uncultured baseline aliquot held 1M T cells. Enriched T cells were co-cultured with equal numbers of autologous T cell-negative antigen-presenting cells.

The table came from immunoSEQ multiplex PCR; TCRdb's copy has only in-frame clones and leaves some out. The sample lists some 100,000 clones, 74% occurring once. V was trimmed by 0 bases and J by 5 bases, leaving 11 bases between them. The length of the CDR3 is 14 residues. Looked up from germline, CDR1 is SGDLS and CDR2 is YYNGEE. Sequencing input: uncultured baseline CD8+ T cells from peripheral blood mononuclear cells (PBMCs). The chain carries TRBV9 and TRBJ1-2, with a possible D match to TRBD1 (5 bases). The clonotype originates from a male donor with HIV. The CDR3 bases are TGTGCCAGCAGCGTAGGAGGAGGGGCGTATGGCTACACCTTC. Protein product: CASSVGGGAYGYTF.